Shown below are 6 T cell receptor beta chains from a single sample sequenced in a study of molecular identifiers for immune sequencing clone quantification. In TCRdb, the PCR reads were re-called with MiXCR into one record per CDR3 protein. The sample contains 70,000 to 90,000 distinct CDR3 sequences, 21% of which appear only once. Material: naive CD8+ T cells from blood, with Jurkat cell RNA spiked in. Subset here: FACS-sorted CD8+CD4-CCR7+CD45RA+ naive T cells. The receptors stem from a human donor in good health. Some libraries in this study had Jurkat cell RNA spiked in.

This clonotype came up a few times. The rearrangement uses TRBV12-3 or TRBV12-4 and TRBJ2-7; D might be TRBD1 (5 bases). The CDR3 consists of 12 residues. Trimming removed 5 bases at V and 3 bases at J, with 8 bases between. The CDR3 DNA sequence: TGTGCCAGCAGTCCCCAGGGCTACGAGCAGTACTTC. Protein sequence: CASSPQGYEQYF.

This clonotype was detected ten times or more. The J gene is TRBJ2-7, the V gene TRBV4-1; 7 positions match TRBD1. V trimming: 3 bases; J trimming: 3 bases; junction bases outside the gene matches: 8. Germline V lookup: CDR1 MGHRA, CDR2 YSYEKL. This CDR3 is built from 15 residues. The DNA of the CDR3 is TGCGCCAGCAGCCAGAGCCCCGGGACAGTCTACGAGCAGTACTTC. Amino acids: CASSQSPGTVYEQYF.

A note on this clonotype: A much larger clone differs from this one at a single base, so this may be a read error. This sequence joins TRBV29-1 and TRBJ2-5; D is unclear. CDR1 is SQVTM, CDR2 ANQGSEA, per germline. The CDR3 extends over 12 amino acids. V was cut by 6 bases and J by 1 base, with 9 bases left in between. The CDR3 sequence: CSVWAGQETQYF. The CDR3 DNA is TGCAGCGTCTGGGCAGGCCAAGAGACCCAGTACTTC.

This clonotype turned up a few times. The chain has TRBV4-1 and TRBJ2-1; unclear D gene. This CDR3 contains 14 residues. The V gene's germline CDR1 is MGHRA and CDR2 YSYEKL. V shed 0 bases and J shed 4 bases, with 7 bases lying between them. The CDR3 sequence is CASSQDTSYNEQFF. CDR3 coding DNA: TGCGCCAGCAGCCAAGATACGAGTTACAATGAGCAGTTCTTC.

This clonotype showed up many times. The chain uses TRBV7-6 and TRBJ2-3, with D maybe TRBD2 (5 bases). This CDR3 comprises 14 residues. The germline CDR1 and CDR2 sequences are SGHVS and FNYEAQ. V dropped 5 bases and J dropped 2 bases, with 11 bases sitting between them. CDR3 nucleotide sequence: TGTGCCAGCAGCCCCCCGGGGATCACAGATACGCAGTATTTT. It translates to CASSPPGITDTQYF.

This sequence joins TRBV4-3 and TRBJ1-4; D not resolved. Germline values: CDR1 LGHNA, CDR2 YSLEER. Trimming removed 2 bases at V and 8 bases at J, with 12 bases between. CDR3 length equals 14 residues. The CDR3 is CASSQTRLSEKLFF. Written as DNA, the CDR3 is TGCGCCAGCAGCCAAACACGCTTGAGCGAAAAACTGTTTTTT.